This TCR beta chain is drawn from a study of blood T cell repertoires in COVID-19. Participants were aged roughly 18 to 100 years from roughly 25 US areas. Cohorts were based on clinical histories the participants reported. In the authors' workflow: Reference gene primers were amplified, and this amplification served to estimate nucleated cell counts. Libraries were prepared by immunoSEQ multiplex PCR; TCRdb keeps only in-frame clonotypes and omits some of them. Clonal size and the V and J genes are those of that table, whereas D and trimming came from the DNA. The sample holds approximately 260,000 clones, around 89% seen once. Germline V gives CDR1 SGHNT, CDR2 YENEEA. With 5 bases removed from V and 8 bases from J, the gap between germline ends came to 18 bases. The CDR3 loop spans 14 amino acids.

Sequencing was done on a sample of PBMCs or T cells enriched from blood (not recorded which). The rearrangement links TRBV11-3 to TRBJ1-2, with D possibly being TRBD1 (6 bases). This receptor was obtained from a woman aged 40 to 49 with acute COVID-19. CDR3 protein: CASSGGTTDTGYTF. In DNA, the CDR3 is TGTGCCAGCAGCGGGGGCACCACGGACACGGGCTACACCTTC.